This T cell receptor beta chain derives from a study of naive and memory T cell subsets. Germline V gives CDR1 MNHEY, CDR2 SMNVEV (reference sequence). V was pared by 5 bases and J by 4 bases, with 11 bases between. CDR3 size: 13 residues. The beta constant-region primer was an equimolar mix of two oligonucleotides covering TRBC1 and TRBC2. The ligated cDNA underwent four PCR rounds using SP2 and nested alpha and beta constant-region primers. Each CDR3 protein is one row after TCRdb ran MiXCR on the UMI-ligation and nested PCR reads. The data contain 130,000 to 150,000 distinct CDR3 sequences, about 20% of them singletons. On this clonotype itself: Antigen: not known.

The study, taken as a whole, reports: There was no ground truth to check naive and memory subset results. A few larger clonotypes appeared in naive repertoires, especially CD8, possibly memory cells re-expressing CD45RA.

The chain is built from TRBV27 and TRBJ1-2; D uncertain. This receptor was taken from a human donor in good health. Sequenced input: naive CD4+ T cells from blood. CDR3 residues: CASSPLGRYGYTF. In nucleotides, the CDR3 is TGTGCCAGCAGTCCCCTCGGACGCTATGGCTACACCTTC.